This TCR beta chain was profiled in a study of T cells in Graves' hyperthyroidism and ophthalmopathy. This clonotype was recorded at least ten times. Amplification yielded TCR beta CDR3 regions, with RNA transcripts as the source. RT-PCR in the first round (using the HTBI primer set) targeted the TCR CDR3. Each CDR3 protein is one row after TCRdb ran MiXCR on the multiplex PCR reads. The table includes around 600,000 distinct CDR3 sequences, more than 13% detected once. PBMCs were collected from a 10 ml volume of fresh peripheral blood. The receptor was derived from a young woman with Graves' ophthalmopathy. The sequencing input was blood.

The CDR3 region has the DNA TGTGCCAGCCGAGGGTCCCCCGGGACAGTTTCCTACGAGCAGTACTTC. It yields the protein CASRGSPGTVSYEQYF. The V gene is TRBV2, the J gene TRBJ2-7; 7 bases align to TRBD1. Germline V gene sequence: CDR1 SNHLY, CDR2 FYNNEI. The CDR3 runs to 16 residues. Losses at the gene ends were 8 bases for V and 1 base for J; bases not matched to a gene: 14.